The entry below describes one T cell receptor beta chain. Trimming cost V 2 bases and J 4 bases; bases outside gene matches: 3. Germline CDR1 is SGHDT and CDR2 is YYEEEE. The CDR3 has 14 residues. The data originate from a study of blood T cell repertoires in COVID-19. Overall study context: The United States, Italy and Spain supplied acute and convalescent COVID-19 samples. The cDNA or gDNA used as material had been derived from T cells, B-cell-depleted T cells, or PBMCs.

The table came from immunoSEQ multiplex PCR; TCRdb's copy has only in-frame clones and leaves some out. The sample consists of approximately 290,000 clones, 80% to 95% of them appearing once. What was sequenced was peripheral blood. The rearrangement joins TRBV5-6 to TRBJ2-5; 9 bases fit TRBD2. This clonotype was obtained from a woman in her twenties or thirties with COVID-19, enrolled during active disease. CDR3 region: CASSFGLARETQYF. The CDR3 nucleotides read TGTGCCAGCAGCTTCGGACTAGCGCGAGAGACCCAGTACTTC.